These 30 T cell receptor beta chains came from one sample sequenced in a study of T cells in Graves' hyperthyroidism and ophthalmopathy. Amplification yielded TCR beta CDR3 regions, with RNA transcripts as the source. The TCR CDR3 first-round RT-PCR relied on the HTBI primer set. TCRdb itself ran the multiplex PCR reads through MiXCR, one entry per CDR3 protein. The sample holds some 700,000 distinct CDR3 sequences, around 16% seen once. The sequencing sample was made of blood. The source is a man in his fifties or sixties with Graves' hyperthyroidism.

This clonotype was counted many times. The CDR3 DNA is TGCAGCGGCGGACAGGGAGGGTCCTACGAGCAGTACTTC. This encodes CSGGQGGSYEQYF. The J gene is TRBJ2-7, the V gene TRBV29-1; D may be TRBD1 (8 bases). The CDR3 runs 13 residues. V lost 7 bases and J lost 1, with 14 bases in between. In germline, CDR1 is SQVTM, CDR2 ANQGSEA.

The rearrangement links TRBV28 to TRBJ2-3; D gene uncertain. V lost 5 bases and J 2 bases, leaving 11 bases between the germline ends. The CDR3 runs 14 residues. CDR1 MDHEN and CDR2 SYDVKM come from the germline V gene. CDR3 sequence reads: CASSTSRFTDTQYF. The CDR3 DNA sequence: TGTGCCAGCAGTACAAGCAGGTTCACAGATACGCAGTATTTT.

The CDR3 nucleotides are TGCGCCAGTACCGGGACTAGCGGGAGCTCCTACAATGAGCAGTTCTTC. Protein sequence: CASTGTSGSSYNEQFF. The chain recombines TRBV10-2 with TRBJ2-1; TRBD2 agrees at 14 bases. The CDR3 has 16 amino acids. J lost 0 bases, V lost 9 bases, and 4 bases had no gene match. From germline, CDR1 is WSHSY and CDR2 SAAADI.

CDR3 nucleotide sequence: TGTGCCAGCAATAAACCGGGTCTGGGCACAGATACGCAGTATTTT. It codes for CASNKPGLGTDTQYF. This chain connects TRBV28 to TRBJ2-3; D gene unclear. V was trimmed by 7 bases and J by 1 base, leaving 15 bases between them. The V gene's germline CDR1 is MDHEN and CDR2 SYDVKM. The CDR3 extends over 15 amino acids.

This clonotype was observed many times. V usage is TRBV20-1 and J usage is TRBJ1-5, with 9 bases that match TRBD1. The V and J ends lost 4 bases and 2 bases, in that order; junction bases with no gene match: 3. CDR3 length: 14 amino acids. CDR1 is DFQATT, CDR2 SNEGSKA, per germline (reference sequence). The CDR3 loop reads CSAKTGGGNQPQHF. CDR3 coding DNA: TGCAGTGCTAAAACAGGGGGCGGCAATCAGCCCCAGCATTTT.

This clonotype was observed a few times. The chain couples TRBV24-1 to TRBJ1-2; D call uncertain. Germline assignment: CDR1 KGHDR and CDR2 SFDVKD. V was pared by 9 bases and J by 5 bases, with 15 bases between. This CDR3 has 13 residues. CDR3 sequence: CATAGMNLYGYTF. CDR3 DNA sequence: TGTGCCACCGCCGGAATGAACCTTTATGGCTACACCTTC.

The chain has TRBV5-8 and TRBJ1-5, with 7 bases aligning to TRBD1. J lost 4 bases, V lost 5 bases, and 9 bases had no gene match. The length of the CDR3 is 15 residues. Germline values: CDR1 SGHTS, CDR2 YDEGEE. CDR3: CASRPYGTDNQPQHF. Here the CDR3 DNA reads TGTGCCAGCAGACCCTATGGGACAGATAATCAGCCCCAGCATTTT.

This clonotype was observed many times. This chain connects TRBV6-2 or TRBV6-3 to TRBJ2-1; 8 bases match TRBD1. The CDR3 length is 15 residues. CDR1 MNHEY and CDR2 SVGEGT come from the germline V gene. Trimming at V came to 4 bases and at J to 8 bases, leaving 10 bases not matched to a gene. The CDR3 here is CASSSPDRVRDEQFF. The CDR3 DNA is TGTGCCAGCAGTTCCCCGGACAGGGTGAGAGATGAGCAGTTCTTC.

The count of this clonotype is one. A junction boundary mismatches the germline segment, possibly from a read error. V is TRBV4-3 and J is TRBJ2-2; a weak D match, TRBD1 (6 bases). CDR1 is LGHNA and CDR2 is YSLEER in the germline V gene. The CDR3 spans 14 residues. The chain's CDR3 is CASNQQGGPGELFF. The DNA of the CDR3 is TGCGCCAGCAACCAACAGGGTGGGCCCGGGGAGCTGTTTTTT.

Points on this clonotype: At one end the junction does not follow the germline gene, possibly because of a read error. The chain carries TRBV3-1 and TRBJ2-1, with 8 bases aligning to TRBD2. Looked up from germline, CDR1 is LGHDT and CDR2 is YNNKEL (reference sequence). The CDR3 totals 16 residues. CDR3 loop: CVSSPGQRELDNEQFF. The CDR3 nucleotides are TGTGTCAGCAGCCCCGGCCAGCGGGAGTTAGACAATGAGCAGTTCTTC.

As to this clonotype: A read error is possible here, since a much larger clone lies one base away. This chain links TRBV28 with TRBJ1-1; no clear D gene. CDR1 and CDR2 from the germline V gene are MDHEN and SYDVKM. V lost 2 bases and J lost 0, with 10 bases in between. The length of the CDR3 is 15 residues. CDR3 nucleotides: TGTGCCAGCAGTTTAGGATCGCCGATGAACACTGAAGCTTTCTTT. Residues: CASSLGSPMNTEAFF. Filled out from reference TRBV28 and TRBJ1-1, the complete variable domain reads DVKVTQSSRYLVKRTGEKVFLECVQDMDHENMFWYRQDPGLGLRLIYFSYDVKMKEKGDIPEGYSVSREKKERFSLILESASTNQTSMYLCASSLGSPMNTEAFFGQGTRLTVV.

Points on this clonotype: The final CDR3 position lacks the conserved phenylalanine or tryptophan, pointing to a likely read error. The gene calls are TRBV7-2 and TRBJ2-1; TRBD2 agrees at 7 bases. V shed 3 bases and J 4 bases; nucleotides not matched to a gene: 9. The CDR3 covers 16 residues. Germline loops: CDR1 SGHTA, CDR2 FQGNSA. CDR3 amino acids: CASSFMASGAYNEQFY. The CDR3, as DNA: TGTGCCAGCAGCTTCATGGCCAGCGGGGCGTACAATGAGCAGTTCTAC.

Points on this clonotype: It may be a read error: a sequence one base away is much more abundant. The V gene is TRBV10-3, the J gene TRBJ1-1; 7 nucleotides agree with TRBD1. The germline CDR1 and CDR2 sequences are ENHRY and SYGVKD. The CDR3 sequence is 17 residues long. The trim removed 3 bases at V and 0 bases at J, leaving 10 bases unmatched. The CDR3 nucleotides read TGTGCCATCAGTGACCCCGGACAGGCTTACGTGAACACTGAAGCTTTCTTT. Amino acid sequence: CAISDPGQAYVNTEAFF.

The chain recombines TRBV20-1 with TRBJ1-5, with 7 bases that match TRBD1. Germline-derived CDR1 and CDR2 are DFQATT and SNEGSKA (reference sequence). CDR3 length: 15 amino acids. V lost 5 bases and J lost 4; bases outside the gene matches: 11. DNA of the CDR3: TGCAGTGCTCATACTGACAGGGTAGCAAATCAGCCCCAGCATTTT. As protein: CSAHTDRVANQPQHF.

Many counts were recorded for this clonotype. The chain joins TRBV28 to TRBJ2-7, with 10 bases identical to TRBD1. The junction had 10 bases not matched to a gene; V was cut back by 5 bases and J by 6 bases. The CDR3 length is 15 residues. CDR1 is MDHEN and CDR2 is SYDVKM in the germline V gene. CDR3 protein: CASSHQTGGEGEQYF. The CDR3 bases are TGTGCCAGCAGTCATCAGACAGGGGGCGAGGGCGAGCAGTACTTC.

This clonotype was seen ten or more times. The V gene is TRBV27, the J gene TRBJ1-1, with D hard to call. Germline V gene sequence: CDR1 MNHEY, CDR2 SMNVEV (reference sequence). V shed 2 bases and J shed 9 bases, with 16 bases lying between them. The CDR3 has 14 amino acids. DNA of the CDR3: TGTGCCAGCAGTTTAGTCCCCGGGTTGAGTAAAGCTTTCTTT. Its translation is CASSLVPGLSKAFF.

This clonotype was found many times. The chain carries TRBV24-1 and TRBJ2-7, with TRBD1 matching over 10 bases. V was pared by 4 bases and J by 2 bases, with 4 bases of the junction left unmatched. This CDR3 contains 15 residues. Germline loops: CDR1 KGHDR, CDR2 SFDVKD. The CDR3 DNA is TGTGCCACCAGTGAGGGGACAGGGGTAACCTACGAGCAGTACTTC. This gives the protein CATSEGTGVTYEQYF.

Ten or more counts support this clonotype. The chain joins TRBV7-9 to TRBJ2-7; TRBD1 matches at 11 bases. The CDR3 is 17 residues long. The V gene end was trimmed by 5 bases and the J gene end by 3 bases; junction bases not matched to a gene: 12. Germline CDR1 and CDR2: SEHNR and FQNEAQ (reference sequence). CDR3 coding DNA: TGTGCCAGCAGCCTTAGCCGGACAGGGGGCAGGGACTACGAGCAGTACTTC. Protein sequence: CASSLSRTGGRDYEQYF. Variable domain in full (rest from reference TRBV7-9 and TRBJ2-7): DTGVSQNPRHKITKRGQNVTFRCDPISEHNRLYWYRQTLGQGPEFLTYFQNEAQLEKSRLLSDRFSAERPKGSFSTLEIQRTEQGDSAMYLCASSLSRTGGRDYEQYFGPGTRLTVT.

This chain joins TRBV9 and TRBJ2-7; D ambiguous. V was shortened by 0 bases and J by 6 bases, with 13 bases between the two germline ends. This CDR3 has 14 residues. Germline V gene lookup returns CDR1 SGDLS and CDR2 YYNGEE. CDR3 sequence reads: CASSVEGRHLEQYF. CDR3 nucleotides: TGTGCCAGCAGCGTAGAAGGCAGGCACCTCGAGCAGTACTTC.

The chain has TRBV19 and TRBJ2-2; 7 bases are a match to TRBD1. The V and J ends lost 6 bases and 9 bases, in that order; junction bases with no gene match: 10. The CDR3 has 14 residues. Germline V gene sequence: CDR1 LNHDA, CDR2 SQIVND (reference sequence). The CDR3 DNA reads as TGTGCCAGTAGCACCAATGACAGGGTACGGGAGCTGTTTTTT. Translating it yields CASSTNDRVRELFF.

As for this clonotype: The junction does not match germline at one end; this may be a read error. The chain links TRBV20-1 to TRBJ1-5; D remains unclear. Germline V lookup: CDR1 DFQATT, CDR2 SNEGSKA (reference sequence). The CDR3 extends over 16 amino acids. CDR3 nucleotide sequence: TGCGGTGCTAGAGCCGGATTGGGCCTTTCGAATCAGCCCCAGCATTTT. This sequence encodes CGARAGLGLSNQPQHF.

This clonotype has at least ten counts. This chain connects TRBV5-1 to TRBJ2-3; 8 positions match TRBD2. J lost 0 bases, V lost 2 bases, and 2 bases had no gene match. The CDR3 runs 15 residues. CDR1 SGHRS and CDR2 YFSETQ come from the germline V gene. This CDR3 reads CASSFTSGSTDTQYF. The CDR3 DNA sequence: TGCGCCAGCAGCTTCACTAGCGGCAGCACAGATACGCAGTATTTT. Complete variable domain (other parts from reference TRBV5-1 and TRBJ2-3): KAGVTQTPRYLIKTRGQQVTLSCSPISGHRSVSWYQQTPGQGLQFLFEYFSETQRNKGNFPGRFSGRQFSNSRSEMNVSTLELGDSALYLCASSFTSGSTDTQYFGPGTRLTVL.

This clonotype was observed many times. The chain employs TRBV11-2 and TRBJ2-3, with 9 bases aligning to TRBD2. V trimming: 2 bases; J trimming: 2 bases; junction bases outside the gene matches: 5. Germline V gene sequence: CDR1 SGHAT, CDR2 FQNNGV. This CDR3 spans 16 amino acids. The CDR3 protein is CASSLSSGIITDTQYF. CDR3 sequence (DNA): TGTGCCAGCAGCTTATCTAGCGGGATCATCACAGATACGCAGTATTTT. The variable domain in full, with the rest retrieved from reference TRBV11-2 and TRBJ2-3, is EAGVAQSPRYKIIEKRQSVAFWCNPISGHATLYWYQQILGQGPKLLIQFQNNGVVDDSQLPKDRFSAERLKGVDSTLKIQPAKLEDSAVYLCASSLSSGIITDTQYFGPGTRLTVL.

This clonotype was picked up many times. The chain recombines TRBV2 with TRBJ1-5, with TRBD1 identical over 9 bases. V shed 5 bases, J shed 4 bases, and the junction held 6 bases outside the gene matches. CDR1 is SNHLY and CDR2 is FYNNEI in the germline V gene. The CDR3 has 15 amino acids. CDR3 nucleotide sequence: TGTGCCAGCAGTCAGGACAGGGGACAAAATCAGCCCCAGCATTTT. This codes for CASSQDRGQNQPQHF.

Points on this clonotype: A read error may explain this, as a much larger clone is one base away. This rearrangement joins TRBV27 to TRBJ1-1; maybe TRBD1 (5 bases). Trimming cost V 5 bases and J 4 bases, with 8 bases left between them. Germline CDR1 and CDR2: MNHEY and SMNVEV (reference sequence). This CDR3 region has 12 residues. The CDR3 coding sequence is TGTGCCAGCAGTCCGGGACCCACTGAAGCTTTCTTT. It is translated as CASSPGPTEAFF.

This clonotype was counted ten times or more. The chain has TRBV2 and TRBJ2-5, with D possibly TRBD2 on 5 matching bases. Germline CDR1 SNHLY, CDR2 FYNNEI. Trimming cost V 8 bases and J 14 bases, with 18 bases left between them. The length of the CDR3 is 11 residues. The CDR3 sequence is CASRTSETPYF. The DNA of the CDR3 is TGTGCCAGCCGGACTTCCGAGACCCCCTACTTC.

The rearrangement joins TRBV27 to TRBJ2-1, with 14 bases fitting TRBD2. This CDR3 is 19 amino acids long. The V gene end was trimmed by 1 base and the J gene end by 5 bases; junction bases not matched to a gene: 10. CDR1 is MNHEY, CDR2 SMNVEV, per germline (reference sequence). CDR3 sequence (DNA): TGTGCCAGCAGTTTATTAGGACTAGCGGGAGGCCCGGGCCACAATGAGCAGTTCTTC. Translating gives CASSLLGLAGGPGHNEQFF.

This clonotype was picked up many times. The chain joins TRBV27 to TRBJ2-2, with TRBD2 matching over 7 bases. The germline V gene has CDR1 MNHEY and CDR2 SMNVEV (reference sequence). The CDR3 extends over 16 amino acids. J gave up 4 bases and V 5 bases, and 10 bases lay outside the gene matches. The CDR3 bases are TGTGCCAGCAGTCCAAAAGCGGGACTGGGCACCGGGGAGCTGTTTTTT. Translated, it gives CASSPKAGLGTGELFF.

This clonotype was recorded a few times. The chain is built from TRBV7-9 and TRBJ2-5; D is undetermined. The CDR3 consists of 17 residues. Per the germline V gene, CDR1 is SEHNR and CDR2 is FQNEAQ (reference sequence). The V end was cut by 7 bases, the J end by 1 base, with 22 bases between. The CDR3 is CASKPSWEGKLQETQYF. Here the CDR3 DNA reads TGTGCCAGCAAACCCTCTTGGGAAGGCAAACTCCAAGAGACCCAGTACTTC.

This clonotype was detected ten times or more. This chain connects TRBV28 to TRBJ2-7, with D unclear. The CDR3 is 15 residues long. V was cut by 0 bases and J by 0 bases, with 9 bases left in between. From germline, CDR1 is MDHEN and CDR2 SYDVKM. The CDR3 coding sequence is TGTGCCAGCAGTTTATGGTGGTCGAGCTCCTACGAGCAGTACTTC. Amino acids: CASSLWWSSSYEQYF. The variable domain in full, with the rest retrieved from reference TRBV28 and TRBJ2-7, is DVKVTQSSRYLVKRTGEKVFLECVQDMDHENMFWYRQDPGLGLRLIYFSYDVKMKEKGDIPEGYSVSREKKERFSLILESASTNQTSMYLCASSLWWSSSYEQYFGPGTRLTVT.